Presented here are 17 T cell receptor beta chains from one specimen sequenced in a study of shared clonotypes between healthy human individuals. The repertoire was sequenced with immunoSEQ multiplex PCR; TCRdb's copy has only in-frame clones and lacks some. In the table there are 2 million to 2.5 million clones, around 95% of which are singletons. Sequencing used naive CD4+ T cells sorted from blood. Subset denoted: CD45RA+ positively selected. These receptors came from a man aged 18 to 29 in good health.

The V and J genes are TRBV6-5 and TRBJ2-2; D is unresolved. The CDR3 loop spans 16 amino acids. Trimming took off 0 bases at V and 0 bases at J, with 8 bases between the two ends. Germline V CDR1 and CDR2: MNHEY, SVGAGI. The CDR3 DNA is TGTGCCAGCAGTTACTCGGGCAGATCGAACACCGGGGAGCTGTTTTTT. As protein: CASSYSGRSNTGELFF.

With regard to this clone: The same CDR3 also results from other DNA sequences found in this sample. CDR3 DNA: TGTGCCAGCAGTGGAACGGGGGTCTCCTACAATGAGCAGTTCTTC. This codes for CASSGTGVSYNEQFF. The V call is TRBV2, the J call TRBJ2-1, with D possibly matching TRBD2 (6 bases). V lost 4 bases to trimming and J lost 0 bases, with 10 bases between them. The germline V gene encodes CDR1 SNHLY and CDR2 FYNNEI. The CDR3 sequence is 15 residues long.

Worth noting for this clone: Lacking the conserved final phenylalanine or tryptophan, this CDR3 likely reflects a read error. This chain uses TRBV10-2 with TRBJ1-1; 10 nucleotides match TRBD1. The germline gives CDR1 WSHSY, CDR2 SAAADI. J lost 0 bases, V lost 2 bases, and 6 bases had no gene match. The CDR3 runs to 17 residues. In DNA form, the CDR3 reads TGCGCCAGCAGTGAGCCCTCGGACAGGGGGGTGAACACTGAAGCTTTCTCT. It is translated as CASSEPSDRGVNTEAFS.

Points on this clone: The identical CDR3 is also encoded by other nucleotide sequences in the sample. The gene calls are TRBV5-4 and TRBJ1-2, with TRBD1 identical over 8 bases. The CDR3 contains 14 residues. J gave up 4 bases and V 0 bases, and 2 bases lay outside the gene matches. Germline V CDR1 and CDR2: SGHNT, YYREEE (reference sequence). The CDR3 DNA is TGTGCCAGCAGCTTGGGACAGGGGACCTATGGCTACACCTTC. It specifies CASSLGQGTYGYTF.

Remarks on this clone: The sample has other DNA sequences that encode this CDR3 too. This chain joins TRBV5-1 and TRBJ1-1; a possible D gene is TRBD1 (6 bases). V lost 3 bases to trimming and J lost 1 base, with 10 bases between them. This CDR3 has 14 amino acids. Germline V gives CDR1 SGHRS, CDR2 YFSETQ. In nucleotides, the CDR3 is TGCGCCAGCAGCTCGGGGACATCGAACACTGAAGCTTTCTTT. This sequence encodes CASSSGTSNTEAFF.

The V and J genes are TRBV5-1 and TRBJ2-4, with 8 bases fitting TRBD1. V dropped 0 bases and J dropped 2; count of bases not matched to a gene: 1. The CDR3 covers 15 residues. Germline lookup yields CDR1 SGHRS and CDR2 YFSETQ. The CDR3 protein is CASSLGTGTKNIQYF. CDR3 nucleotide sequence: TGCGCCAGCAGCTTGGGGACAGGGACCAAAAACATTCAGTACTTC.

This rearrangement joins TRBV10-1 to TRBJ1-2; TRBD1 agrees at 9 bases. The V gene end was trimmed by 5 bases and the J gene end by 8 bases; junction bases not matched to a gene: 6. Looked up from germline, CDR1 is WNHNN and CDR2 is SYGVQD (reference sequence). The CDR3 consists of 13 residues. CDR3 sequence reads: CASSPRTGDGYTF. The CDR3 bases are TGCGCCAGCAGTCCCAGGACAGGGGACGGCTACACCTTC.

As to this clone: The same CDR3 also results from other DNA sequences found in this sample. The V gene is TRBV30, the J gene TRBJ1-2; possible D gene TRBD1, 5 bases. Germline V lookup: CDR1 GTSNPN, CDR2 SVGIG (reference sequence). V dropped 5 bases and J dropped 2 bases, with 9 bases sitting between them. The CDR3 has 12 amino acids. The CDR3 nucleotides read TGTGCCTGGGGAGCAGGGAACTATGGCTACACCTTC. The encoded protein is CAWGAGNYGYTF.

The J gene is TRBJ2-5, the V gene TRBV6-5, with TRBD1 matching 8 bases. Germline V gene data show CDR1 as MNHEY and CDR2 as SVGAGI. The CDR3 extends over 13 amino acids. V was pared by 8 bases and J by 6 bases, with 8 bases of the junction left unmatched. The CDR3 protein is CASRGQGWQTQYF. Here the CDR3 DNA reads TGTGCCAGCCGAGGACAGGGTTGGCAGACCCAGTACTTC.

CDR3 region: CASSYFAAGAHEQYF. Here the CDR3 DNA reads TGTGCCAGCAGTTACTTTGCGGCAGGGGCCCACGAGCAGTACTTC. This chain uses TRBV6-5 with TRBJ2-7; maybe TRBD1 (6 bases). The CDR3 loop spans 15 amino acids. Germline loops: CDR1 MNHEY, CDR2 SVGAGI. The V end was cut by 1 base, the J end by 5 bases, with 15 bases between.

This clone turned up a few times. The same CDR3 is also encoded by other DNA sequences in this sample. V gene TRBV7-2 combines with J gene TRBJ1-5, with a tentative D call TRBD1 (5 bases). Trimming stripped 3 bases from V and 7 bases from J, with 7 bases between. The CDR3 spans 12 residues. Germline CDR1 reads SGHTA; CDR2 reads FQGNSA. This CDR3 reads CASSLGDQPQHF. Here the CDR3 DNA reads TGTGCCAGCAGCTTGGGGGACCAGCCCCAGCATTTT.

This clone has just one count. The genes are TRBV6-6 and TRBJ2-7; D might be TRBD1 (5 bases). Trimming took 2 bases from V and 5 from J, leaving 16 bases between them. Germline lookup yields CDR1 MNHNY and CDR2 SVGAGI (reference sequence). CDR3 length: 15 residues. The CDR3 DNA reads TGTGCCAGCAGTTACGTAGGCAGGGCTCGGCACGAGCAGTACTTC. Translated, it gives CASSYVGRARHEQYF.

About this clone: The same CDR3 also results from other DNA sequences found in this sample. The CDR3 sequence is CASSYSRQGRTEAFF. In DNA, the CDR3 is TGTGCCAGCAGTTACTCTCGGCAGGGGAGGACTGAAGCTTTCTTT. The chain carries TRBV6-5 and TRBJ1-1; TRBD1 is a possible D gene (6 bases). CDR3 size: 15 residues. Germline loops: CDR1 MNHEY, CDR2 SVGAGI. Trimming removed 0 bases from V and 5 bases from J, with 13 bases in between.

Points on this clone: This sample includes further DNA sequences coding for the same CDR3. The V and J genes are TRBV11-2 and TRBJ2-2; D gene unclear. The CDR3 sequence is 14 residues long. Germline values: CDR1 SGHAT, CDR2 FQNNGV. Trimming left V 0 bases short and J 6 bases short, with 8 bases between. The CDR3 sequence is CASSLDRLAGELFF. DNA of the CDR3: TGTGCCAGCAGCTTAGATCGTCTAGCCGGGGAGCTGTTTTTT.

CDR3 residues: CASSIVREADTQYF. The CDR3 DNA reads as TGTGCCAGTAGTATCGTTCGAGAGGCAGATACGCAGTATTTT. V gene TRBV19 combines with J gene TRBJ2-3; no reliable D call. The CDR3 has 14 residues. In germline, CDR1 is LNHDA, CDR2 SQIVND (reference sequence). V gave up 3 bases and J gave up 4 bases, with 11 bases separating them.

The rearrangement links TRBV28 to TRBJ2-7; the D gene is possibly TRBD1 (6 bases). Germline V CDR1 and CDR2: MDHEN, SYDVKM. V lost 4 bases, J lost 9 bases, and 16 bases lay in between. This CDR3 has 13 residues. The CDR3 loop reads CASSSRDTILQYF. As DNA, the CDR3 is TGTGCCAGCAGTTCCCGGGACACCATCTTGCAGTACTTC.

The chain couples TRBV11-2 to TRBJ2-7, with no clear D. Germline loops: CDR1 SGHAT, CDR2 FQNNGV. CDR3 length equals 14 residues. V was cut by 2 bases and J by 2 bases, with 10 bases left in between. For the CDR3, the DNA is TGTGCCAGCAGCTTAATTCATGGGGCCTACGAGCAGTACTTC. Encoded protein: CASSLIHGAYEQYF.